These T cell receptor beta chains were read from a single sample in a study of cytomegalovirus exposure and HLA in healthy donors. Generated by immunoSEQ multiplex PCR, the TCRdb table keeps only in-frame clones and is missing some. Of around 150,000 clones in the sample, 75% to 90% were seen once. The source material was PBMCs. The receptors derive from a man aged 50-59 years in good health and CMV-seropositive. CDR3s include the opening cysteine and the closing phenylalanine or tryptophan. The D gene is left open where the match is weak. Some rows mark clone size as missing; the rest say once, few, many or name a class of expanded clone.

TRBJ2-1 NA TRBD1 TRBV5-5 TGTGCCAGCAGCCCGGGACAGGGGTTAGAGGAGCAGTTCTTC CASSPGQGLEEQFF
TRBJ2-6 once NA TRBV6-5 TGTGCCAGCAAGTTAGCGTTTGCTGAGGCCAACGTCCTGACTTTC CASKLAFAEANVLTF
TRBJ2-1 NA TRBD2 TRBV4-1 TGCGCCAGCAGCCAAGAGGGTACTAGCGGAAATGAGCAGTTCTTC CASSQEGTSGNEQFF
TRBJ2-2 NA TRBD1 TRBV18 TGTGCCAGCTCATTCATGACAGGGGCGACCGGGGAGCTGTTTTTT CASSFMTGATGELFF
TRBJ1-2 NA NA TRBV6-6 TGTGCCAGCAGTTACTCCAACGACTTTGGCTACACCTTC CASSYSNDFGYTF
TRBJ1-6 NA NA TRBV7-2 TGTGCCAGCAGCCTGAGGGAGAGTAATTCACCCCTCCACTTT CASSLRESNSPLHF
TRBJ2-5 NA TRBD1 TRBV28 TGTGCCAGCAGTCTGGGACAGGGAGGGGGTCAAGAGACCCAGTACTTC CASSLGQGGGQETQYF
TRBJ2-1 NA TRBD2 TRBV25-1 TGTGCCAGCAGACCGGGACTAGCGGGGGAGCAGTTCTTC CASRPGLAGEQFF
TRBJ2-7 NA NA TRBV7-2 TGTGCCAGCAGCCCAGACAGGTCCTACGAGCAGTACTTC CASSPDRSYEQYF
TRBJ1-4 few NA TRBV7-9 TGTGCCAGCAGCTTAGCCGGGGGGGACGAAAAACTGTTTTTT CASSLAGGDEKLFF
TRBJ2-7 NA TRBD2 TRBV28 TGTGCCAGCAGAGTGGTCGCACTAGCGGGGGGAAGCGAGCAGTACTTC CASRVVALAGGSEQYF
TRBJ2-3 NA NA TRBV9 TGTGCCAGCAGCGACTCTGAGCGGGCTAGCACAGATACGCAGTATTTT CASSDSERASTDTQYF
TRBJ2-5 NA NA TRBV7-6 TGTGCCAGCAGCTTAAATAGTGGGCCCGGGACCCAGTACTTC CASSLNSGPGTQYF
TRBJ2-6 few TRBD2 TRBV19 TGTGCCAGTACCCCAAGGCGGGGGAGCTCTGGGGCCAACGTCCTGACTTTC CASTPRRGSSGANVLTF
TRBJ2-7 NA TRBD1 TRBV28 TGTGCCAGCAGAGAGACAGGGGGCGACTACGAGCAGTACTTC CASRETGGDYEQYF
TRBJ2-7 NA NA TRBV19 TGTGCCAGTAGTATAGAAGGGGCGGTCGACGAGCAGTACTTC CASSIEGAVDEQYF
TRBJ1-2 NA NA TRBV6-1 TGTGCCAGCAAAAGTCCGGGGGGAGGGCGCACCTTC CASKSPGGGRTF
TRBJ2-3 NA NA TRBV19 TGTGCCAGTAGTATGGGGGCTAGCACAGATACGCAGTATTTT CASSMGASTDTQYF
TRBJ2-2 once NA TRBV5-8 TGTGCCAGCAGCTTGGACGGGTTCACCGGGGAGCTGTTTTTT CASSLDGFTGELFF
TRBJ2-5 NA TRBD1 TRBV28 TGTGCCAGCAGTTTGGTAGGGGGCGCTTGGGAGACCCAGTACTTC CASSLVGGAWETQYF
TRBJ2-1 NA TRBD2 TRBV9 TGTGCCAGCAGCGTAGACCTAAGCGGGAGTTGGTACAATGAGCAGTTCTTC CASSVDLSGSWYNEQFF
TRBJ2-5 few TRBD2 TRBV15 TGTGCCACCAGCAGCATAGGGACTAGCGGGGCCGAAGAGACCCAGTACTTC CATSSIGTSGAEETQYF
TRBJ1-2 once NA TRBV10-2 TGCGCCAGCAAGCCCGGGGGCTATGGCTACACCTTC CASKPGGYGYTF
TRBJ1-6 NA NA TRBV28 TGTGCCAGCAGCCCGAGGTTCCGGGGAAGGAGTTCACCCCTCCACTTT CASSPRFRGRSSPLHF
TRBJ2-5 NA TRBD1 TRBV19 TGTGCCAGTACAGGGGGCCGGGAGACCCAGTACTTC CASTGGRETQYF
TRBJ2-1 NA NA TRBV25-1 TGTGCCAGCAGTGAGAGGCGCGGTTCAGTGGATGAGCAGTTCTTC CASSERRGSVDEQFF
TRBJ2-1 NA TRBD2 TRBV30 TGTGCCTTTATGCCTGGAGTGGCTCCGGGACTAGCAGGGGAGCAGTTCTTC CAFMPGVAPGLAGEQFF
TRBJ2-3 few NA TRBV5-1 TGCGCCAGCAGCTTGGGTCTAGCAGAGGGTACAGATACGCAGTATTTT CASSLGLAEGTDTQYF
TRBJ2-3 NA TRBD2 TRBV27 TGTGCCAGCAGTTTCCTCTACGGGAGGACAGATACGCAGTATTTT CASSFLYGRTDTQYF
TRBJ2-2 NA TRBD1 TRBV15 TGTGCCACCAGCAGGGAGACAGGGGGTTATATGAGCGGGGAGCTGTTTTTT CATSRETGGYMSGELFF
TRBJ2-7 NA TRBD2 TRBV7-8 TGTGCCAGCAGCGGTAAACAGCCCCAATTGTGGCGGGAGTTCTCCTACGAGCAGTACTTC CASSGKQPQLWREFSYEQYF
TRBJ2-7 NA TRBD2 TRBV4-3 TGCGCCAGCAGCCAAGGCCTCAGCGGGGGGGCCTTGGCGTTGGTCTACGAGCAGTACTTC CASSQGLSGGALALVYEQYF
TRBJ2-4 few NA TRBV30 TGTGCCTGGAGTCCCATGCCGACAGTAGCCAAAAACATTCAGTACTTC CAWSPMPTVAKNIQYF
TRBJ2-2 NA NA TRBV5-6 TGTGCCAGCAGCTTGTCAGCGCACGGGGTCACCGGGGAGCTGTTTTTT CASSLSAHGVTGELFF
TRBJ2-7 few NA TRBV11-2 TGTGCCAGCAGCTTAGCGGGTAGCTCCTACGAGCAGTACTTC CASSLAGSSYEQYF
TRBJ1-1 NA TRBD1 TRBV27 TGTGCCAGCAGACAGGGGGCGCAGAACACTGAAGCTTTCTTT CASRQGAQNTEAFF
TRBJ2-1 NA NA TRBV2 TGTGCCAGCAGTACGGACAAAATCTCCTACAATGAGCAGTTCTTC CASSTDKISYNEQFF
TRBJ1-1 NA TRBD1 TRBV28 TGTGCCAGCAGATCGGGACAGGGAATGGTAGCTTTCTTT CASRSGQGMVAFF
TRBJ1-2 NA TRBD1 TRBV28 TGTGCCAGCAGTTTACCCAGGGGGCTAGGCTACACCTTC CASSLPRGLGYTF
TRBJ2-1 NA NA TRBV5-5 TGTGCCAGCAGCGGACATCTGGCCGTGTCCTACAATGAGCAGTTCTTC CASSGHLAVSYNEQFF
TRBJ1-2 NA TRBD1 TRBV4-2 TGTGCCAGCAGCCCTCAAGGGGCAGGGGGTTATGGCTACACCTTC CASSPQGAGGYGYTF
TRBJ2-3 once NA TRBV5-1 TGCGCCAGCAGCTTGGGGGCCGACACAGATACGCAGTATTTT CASSLGADTDTQYF
TRBJ2-7 NA NA TRBV9 TGTGCCAGCAGCGTAGGAGGATCTGGCTACGAGCAGTACTTC CASSVGGSGYEQYF
TRBJ2-3 NA TRBD2 TRBV9 TGTGCCAGCAGCGAGACCTCGAGCGGGAGATATTCAGATACGCAGTATTTT CASSETSSGRYSDTQYF
TRBJ2-5 NA TRBD1 TRBV6-1 TGTGCCAGCAGGAACAGGGGGCTGGAGACCCAGTACTTC CASRNRGLETQYF
TRBJ2-1 NA TRBD2 TRBV27 TGTGCCAGCAGTCTGATAGCGGGCGCTCGTTACAATGAGCAGTTCTTC CASSLIAGARYNEQFF
TRBJ2-1 once NA TRBV5-1 TGCGCCAGCAGCAGCGGGCCTGAGCAGTTCTTC CASSSGPEQFF
TRBJ2-7 NA TRBD1 TRBV9 TGTGCCAGCAGCGCAAAGCCGGGACAGGGGGTTATGTACGAGCAGTACTTC CASSAKPGQGVMYEQYF
TRBJ1-5 NA NA TRBV18 TGTGCCAGCTCCCTTGACAGGCTCAGCAATCAGCCCCAGCATTTT CASSLDRLSNQPQHF
TRBJ2-6 NA TRBD2 TRBV11-2 TGTGCCAGCGACCGAGCGGGAGGGCCCGGGATCGCCGGGGCCAACGTCCTGACTTTC CASDRAGGPGIAGANVLTF
TRBJ2-7 NA NA TRBV7-9 TGTTCCAGCAGCCCACAGGGGAGGGAGCAGTACTTC CSSSPQGREQYF
TRBJ2-1 NA NA TRBV29-1 TGCAGCGTTGAAGACGGGAACCACAATGAGCAGTTCTTC CSVEDGNHNEQFF
TRBJ2-1 NA NA TRBV10-3 TGTGCCATCAGTGAGTCCACAAGCAATGAGCAGTTCTTC CAISESTSNEQFF
TRBJ2-1 once TRBD2 TRBV19 TGTGCCAGTAGTCCCAGCGGGAGCTCCTACAATGAGCAGTTCTTC CASSPSGSSYNEQFF
TRBJ2-5 NA TRBD1 TRBV29-1 TGCAGCGTAGCCGGGACAGATAAAGAGACCCAGTACTTC CSVAGTDKETQYF
TRBJ2-3 NA TRBD2 TRBV27 TGTGCCAGCGGGGGGGCTAGCGGGGGTGTATCTACGCAGTATTTT CASGGASGGVSTQYF